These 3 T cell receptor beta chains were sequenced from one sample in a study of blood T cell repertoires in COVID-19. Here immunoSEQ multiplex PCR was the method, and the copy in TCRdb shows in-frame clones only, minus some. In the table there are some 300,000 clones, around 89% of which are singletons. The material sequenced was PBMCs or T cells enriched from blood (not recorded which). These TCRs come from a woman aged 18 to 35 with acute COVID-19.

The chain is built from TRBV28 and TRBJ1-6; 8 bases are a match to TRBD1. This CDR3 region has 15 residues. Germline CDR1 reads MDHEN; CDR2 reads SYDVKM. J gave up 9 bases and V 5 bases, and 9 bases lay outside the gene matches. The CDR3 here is CASSPADRVGSPLHF. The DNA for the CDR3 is TGTGCCAGCAGTCCGGCGGACAGGGTCGGTTCACCCCTCCACTTT.

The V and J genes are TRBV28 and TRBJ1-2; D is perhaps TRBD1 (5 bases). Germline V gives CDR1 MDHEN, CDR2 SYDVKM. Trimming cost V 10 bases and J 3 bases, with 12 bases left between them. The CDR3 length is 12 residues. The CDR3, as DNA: TGTGCCAATGGGGCCCGGGACTATGGCTACACCTTC. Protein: CANGARDYGYTF.

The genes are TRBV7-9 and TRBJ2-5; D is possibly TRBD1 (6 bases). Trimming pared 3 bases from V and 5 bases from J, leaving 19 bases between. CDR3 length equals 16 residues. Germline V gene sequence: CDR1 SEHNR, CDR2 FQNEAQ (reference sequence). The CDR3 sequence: CASSFYLGQGEETQYF. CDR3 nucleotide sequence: TGTGCCAGCAGCTTCTATCTGGGACAAGGCGAGGAGACCCAGTACTTC.